This T cell receptor beta chain is from a study of neurological immune-mediated disorders. Whole-study results and caveats: CDR3 amino acid sequences of expanded clones were not shared across subjects, a result suggesting private repertoires in all groups.

It was from 2 million PBMCs stored at -80 C that the unsorted libraries were obtained. The CDR3 is 15 amino acids. V lost 5 bases and J lost 2; bases outside the gene matches: 6. CDR1 is DFQATT and CDR2 is SNEGSKA in the germline V gene (reference sequence). This clonotype was detected many times. Antigen unknown. MiXCR, applied by TCRdb to the 5' RACE reads, yields one record per CDR3 protein. The sample includes roughly 30,000 distinct CDR3 sequences, about 6.2% of them seen just once. The J gene is TRBJ2-5, the V gene TRBV20-1, with 12 bases that match TRBD2. The sample was PBMCs. The receptor was isolated from a woman aged 45-59 years in good health. The CDR3: CSARTSGAIQETQYF. The CDR3 DNA sequence: TGCAGTGCTCGGACTAGCGGGGCGATACAAGAGACCCAGTACTTC.